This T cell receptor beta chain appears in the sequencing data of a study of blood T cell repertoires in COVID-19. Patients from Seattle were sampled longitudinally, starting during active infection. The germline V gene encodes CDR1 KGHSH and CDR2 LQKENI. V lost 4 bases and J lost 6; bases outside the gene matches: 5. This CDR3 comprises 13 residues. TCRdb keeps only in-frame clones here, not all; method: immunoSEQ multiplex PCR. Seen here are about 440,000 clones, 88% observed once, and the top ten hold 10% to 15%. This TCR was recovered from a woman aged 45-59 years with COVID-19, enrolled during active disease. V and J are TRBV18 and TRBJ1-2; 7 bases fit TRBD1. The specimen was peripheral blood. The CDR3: CASSQFGQDGYTF. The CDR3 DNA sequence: TGTGCCAGCTCACAGTTCGGACAGGATGGCTACACCTTC. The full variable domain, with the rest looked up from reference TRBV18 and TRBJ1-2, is NAGVMQNPRHLVRRRGQEARLRCSPMKGHSHVYWYRQLPEEGLKFMVYLQKENIIDESGMPKERFSAEFPKEGPSILRIQQVVRGDSAAYFCASSQFGQDGYTFGSGTRLTVV.